This paragraph covers one TCR beta chain sequence. Its cognate antigen is unknown. Each of the CD4+ naive, central memory, regulatory and stem cell-like memory populations was sorted via CD45RO/CCR7/CD25/CD127/CD95/CD27. The sample originates from a study of beta chain features in type 1 diabetes. Study-wide points: VDJ junctions from type 1 diabetes patients carried fewer insertions and larger deletions. All four CD4+ subsets of Type 1 diabetes patients contained TCRB CDR3s that were moderately but significantly shorter.

All of the isolated RNA was reverse transcribed, so expressed TCRB transcripts were sequenced. Using immunoSEQ multiplex PCR, the repertoire was profiled, and TCRdb retains in-frame clones only, with some absent. The sample shows some 150,000 clones, 10% to 15% of them seen only once. The CDR3 contains 16 residues. Per germline, CDR1 MNHEY and CDR2 SMNVEV (reference sequence). The V segment lost 6 bases and the J segment 4 bases; nucleotides outside the gene matches: 12. The receptor comes from a young man with type 1 diabetes. The sample taken for sequencing was central memory CD4+ T cells from blood. The rearrangement links TRBV27 to TRBJ2-3; TRBD2 matches at 8 bases. This CDR3 is CASSSLGGALADTQYF. DNA for the CDR3: TGTGCCAGCAGCTCACTCGGGGGGGCCCTGGCAGATACGCAGTATTTT.